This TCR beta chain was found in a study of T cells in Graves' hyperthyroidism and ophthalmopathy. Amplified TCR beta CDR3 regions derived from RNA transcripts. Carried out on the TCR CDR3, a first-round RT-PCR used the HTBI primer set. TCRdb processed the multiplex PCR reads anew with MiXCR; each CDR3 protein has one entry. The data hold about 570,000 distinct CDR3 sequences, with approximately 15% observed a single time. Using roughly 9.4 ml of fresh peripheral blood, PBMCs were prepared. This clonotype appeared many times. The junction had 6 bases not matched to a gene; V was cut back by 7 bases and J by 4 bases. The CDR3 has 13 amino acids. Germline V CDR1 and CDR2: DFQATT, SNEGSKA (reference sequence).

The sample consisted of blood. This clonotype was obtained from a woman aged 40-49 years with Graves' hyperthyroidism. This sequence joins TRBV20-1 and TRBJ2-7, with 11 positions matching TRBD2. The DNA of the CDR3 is TGCAGTGTCCCCGGGACTAGCGGATACGAGCAGTACTTC. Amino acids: CSVPGTSGYEQYF.